Listed here are 23 T cell receptor beta chains from one sample, sequenced in a study of Graves' ophthalmopathy and Graves' hyperthyroidism. Scientists amplified the TCR beta CDR3 regions from RNA transcripts. A first-round RT-PCR used HTBI primers, followed by a second-round multiplex PCR. TCRdb re-called the multiplex PCR reads through MiXCR, storing one row per CDR3 protein. The profile shows 200,000 to 250,000 distinct CDR3 sequences, about a fifth of them singletons. Sequencing was carried out using peripheral blood. The source is a woman in her forties or fifties with Graves' ophthalmopathy.

This clonotype occurred many times. This chain joins TRBV27 and TRBJ2-7; 7 bases are shared with TRBD2. The CDR3 has 16 amino acids. Trimming removed 5 bases from V and 0 bases from J; junction bases left unmatched: 10. Germline V lookup: CDR1 MNHEY, CDR2 SMNVEV (reference sequence). CDR3 nucleotides: TGTGCCAGCAGTCCCCACTGGCGGGAGTTCTCCTACGAGCAGTACTTC. Translating gives CASSPHWREFSYEQYF.

This clonotype was recorded many times. The gene calls are TRBV11-2 and TRBJ2-7; 13 bases align to TRBD2. This CDR3 is 14 amino acids long. Germline CDR1 reads SGHAT; CDR2 reads FQNNGV. With V trimmed by 5 bases and J by 8 bases, 6 bases remained unmatched. In nucleotides, the CDR3 is TGTGCCAGCAGCGCGAGGACTAGCGGGAGCCAGCAGTACTTC. Protein sequence: CASSARTSGSQQYF.

This clonotype was counted many times. The rearrangement links TRBV28 to TRBJ2-7, with TRBD2 identical over 12 bases. Germline CDR1 reads MDHEN; CDR2 reads SYDVKM. CDR3 length equals 17 residues. Trimming at V came to 4 bases and at J to 2 bases, leaving 9 bases not matched to a gene. The chain's CDR3 is CASSSWTSGNRAYEQYF. The CDR3 region has the DNA TGTGCCAGCAGTTCCTGGACTAGCGGGAACCGAGCCTACGAGCAGTACTTC.

In this sample, this clonotype turned up a few times. The chain couples TRBV4-1 to TRBJ2-5, with 7 bases identical to TRBD1. Germline V gene sequence: CDR1 MGHRA, CDR2 YSYEKL. Trimming at V came to 3 bases and at J to 1 base, leaving 2 bases not matched to a gene. This CDR3 spans 14 amino acids. The CDR3: CASSHTGVQETQYF. The CDR3 DNA reads as TGCGCCAGCAGCCACACAGGGGTCCAAGAGACCCAGTACTTC.

This clonotype was seen a handful of times. The J gene is TRBJ1-6, the V gene TRBV27; no clear D. With 5 bases removed from V and 7 bases from J, the gap between germline ends came to 15 bases. CDR3 length: 15 residues. The germline CDR1 and CDR2 sequences are MNHEY and SMNVEV (reference sequence). The CDR3 region is CASSAQTVGNSPLHF. The CDR3 DNA sequence: TGTGCCAGCAGTGCGCAAACGGTGGGGAATTCACCCCTCCACTTT.

This clonotype has at least ten counts. The J gene is TRBJ1-2, the V gene TRBV11-2; D may be TRBD1 (5 bases). Looked up from germline, CDR1 is SGHAT and CDR2 is FQNNGV. CDR3 length: 17 amino acids. V lost 0 bases to trimming and J lost 4 bases, with 18 bases between them. The DNA for the CDR3 is TGTGCCAGCAGCTTAGATTCAGGGAGGACGTTTAGCTATGGCTACACCTTC. It specifies CASSLDSGRTFSYGYTF.

This clonotype has at least ten counts. The chain carries TRBV7-9 and TRBJ2-7, with unresolved D. Germline V gives CDR1 SEHNR, CDR2 FQNEAQ (reference sequence). V dropped 0 bases and J dropped 0 bases, with 12 bases sitting between them. There are 16 residues in the CDR3. In nucleotides, the CDR3 is TGTGCCAGCAGCTTAGCGGCAGGAAAGAGCTCCTACGAGCAGTACTTC. It encodes CASSLAAGKSSYEQYF.

This clonotype was recorded many times. V and J are TRBV27 and TRBJ1-5; no clear D gene. CDR3 length: 16 residues. Germline V lookup: CDR1 MNHEY, CDR2 SMNVEV (reference sequence). The V end lost 5 bases, the J end lost 6 bases, and 20 bases lay between the germline ends. DNA of the CDR3: TGTGCCAGCAGTCACCGCTCGACGGAAATGGGTCAGCCCCAGCATTTT. As protein: CASSHRSTEMGQPQHF.

In its sample, this clonotype was seen a few times. The chain joins TRBV19 to TRBJ2-2; 8 bases align to TRBD1. Germline CDR1 is LNHDA and CDR2 is SQIVND (reference sequence). The trim removed 4 bases at V and 3 bases at J, leaving 19 bases unmatched. The CDR3 loop spans 20 amino acids. The CDR3 spells CASSTVGRGRFSGDTGELFF. For the CDR3, the DNA is TGTGCCAGTAGTACTGTGGGCAGGGGGCGCTTCTCGGGGGACACCGGGGAGCTGTTTTTT.

This chain links TRBV12-3 or TRBV12-4 with TRBJ2-7; possibly TRBD2 for D (6 bases). There are 16 residues in the CDR3. Deletions cut 3 bases from V and 3 bases from J, with 18 bases between. CDR3 sequence: CASSLILGGRVYEQYF. The CDR3 region has the DNA TGTGCCAGCAGTTTGATCCTCGGAGGGAGAGTCTACGAGCAGTACTTC.

The table lists this clonotype with a few counts. The CDR3: CASSPGGQPYEQYF. CDR3 nucleotide sequence: TGTGCCAGCAGCCCGGGGGGACAGCCCTACGAGCAGTACTTC. The rearrangement joins TRBV5-6 to TRBJ2-7; perhaps D is TRBD1 or TRBD2 (7 bases each). The CDR3 has 14 amino acids. V lost 4 bases and J 2 bases, leaving 13 bases between the germline ends. Per the germline V gene, CDR1 is SGHDT and CDR2 is YYEEEE.

This clonotype was recorded many times. The chain links TRBV20-1 to TRBJ1-1; D gene uncertain. Germline-derived CDR1 and CDR2 are DFQATT and SNEGSKA (reference sequence). V gave up 8 bases and J gave up 7 bases, with 17 bases separating them. CDR3 length: 12 residues. CDR3 sequence reads: CSPEGEGNEAFF. CDR3 coding DNA: TGCAGTCCTGAGGGAGAGGGAAATGAAGCTTTCTTT.

The rearrangement links TRBV30 to TRBJ1-5; D call uncertain. This CDR3 is 13 amino acids long. Germline-derived CDR1 and CDR2 are GTSNPN and SVGIG (reference sequence). V gave up 0 bases and J gave up 5 bases, with 8 bases separating them. CDR3: CAWSVTNDQPQHF. In nucleotides, the CDR3 is TGTGCCTGGAGTGTGACTAACGATCAGCCCCAGCATTTT.

The chain has TRBV10-1 and TRBJ2-2, with 8 bases aligning to TRBD1. The length of the CDR3 is 15 residues. Germline loops: CDR1 WNHNN, CDR2 SYGVQD (reference sequence). The V and J ends lost 4 bases and 0 bases, in that order; junction bases with no gene match: 1. CDR3 nucleotides: TGCGCCAGCAGTGGGGGACAGGCGAACACCGGGGAGCTGTTTTTT. Translation gives CASSGGQANTGELFF.

The table lists this clonotype with a few counts. The chain carries TRBV4-1 and TRBJ2-7; possibly TRBD1 or TRBD2 for D (5 bases each). This CDR3 has 15 amino acids. The V gene's germline CDR1 is MGHRA and CDR2 YSYEKL. The V end lost 3 bases, the J end lost 1 base, and 13 bases lay between the germline ends. This chain's CDR3 is CASSQGPQRSYEQYF. The DNA of the CDR3 is TGCGCCAGCAGCCAGGGGCCACAGCGGTCCTACGAGCAGTACTTC.

At least ten counts were recorded for this clonotype. The genes are TRBV4-1 and TRBJ2-2, with D unclear. V gave up 5 bases and J gave up 7 bases, with 8 bases separating them. CDR1 is MGHRA and CDR2 is YSYEKL in the germline V gene. The CDR3 is 12 amino acids. The CDR3 DNA reads TGCGCCAGCAGCAGGGTGGACGGGGAGCTGTTTTTT. As protein: CASSRVDGELFF.

The chain is built from TRBV12-3 or TRBV12-4 and TRBJ1-2, with D possibly TRBD1 on 5 matching bases. V was trimmed by 5 bases and J by 7 bases, leaving 17 bases between them. This CDR3 has 14 amino acids. In nucleotides, the CDR3 is TGTGCCAGCAGTGAATTCGCAGGGTTTAGTGGCTACACCTTC. As protein: CASSEFAGFSGYTF.

This clonotype was counted ten times or more. CDR3 nucleotides: TGCGCCAGCAGCCAAGATTACGGACAGGGTCGCACTGAAGCTTTCTTT. Amino acids: CASSQDYGQGRTEAFF. This chain uses TRBV4-1 with TRBJ1-1; 8 bases fit TRBD1. The V and J ends lost 0 bases and 4 bases, in that order; junction bases with no gene match: 7. Germline V gene sequence: CDR1 MGHRA, CDR2 YSYEKL. CDR3 length equals 16 residues.

This clonotype was counted many times. The rearrangement links TRBV7-2 to TRBJ1-5; D ambiguous. Germline lookup yields CDR1 SGHTA and CDR2 FQGNSA. V lost 5 bases, J lost 4 bases, and 9 bases lay in between. The CDR3 is 13 amino acids. CDR3 nucleotide sequence: TGTGCCAGCAGCACAAACTGGAATCAGCCCCAGCATTTT. Its protein product is CASSTNWNQPQHF.

The chain joins TRBV28 to TRBJ1-1; D gene unclear. CDR3 length: 12 residues. From germline, CDR1 is MDHEN and CDR2 SYDVKM. Trimming left V 1 base short and J 11 bases short, with 11 bases between. CDR3 nucleotides: TGTGCCAGCAGTTTATCGCGGTGGTACGCTTTCTTT. This codes for CASSLSRWYAFF.

This clonotype was observed many times. The chain's CDR3 is CASSLGSTGYTGELFF. The CDR3 bases are TGTGCCAGCAGCTTAGGATCCACAGGGTACACCGGGGAGCTGTTTTTT. The chain has TRBV7-3 and TRBJ2-2; a weak D match, TRBD1 (6 bases). V was trimmed by 2 bases and J by 3 bases, leaving 13 bases between them. Germline CDR1 and CDR2: SGHTA and FQGTGA. The CDR3 is made up of 16 amino acids.

The chain uses TRBV28 and TRBJ2-7; 8 bases match TRBD2. Trimming at V came to 4 bases and at J to 0 bases, leaving 11 bases not matched to a gene. Germline CDR1 reads MDHEN; CDR2 reads SYDVKM. The CDR3 is 17 residues long. The CDR3 coding sequence is TGTGCCAGCAGTTCCGTCGGGCTAGCGGGTAACTCCTACGAGCAGTACTTC. It is translated as CASSSVGLAGNSYEQYF.

Comment on this clonotype: This may be a read error, as it is one base from a much larger clone. This sequence joins TRBV13 and TRBJ2-5; TRBD2 might be the D (5 bases). CDR1 and CDR2 (germline): PRHDT, FYEKMQ (reference sequence). With 5 bases removed from V and 9 bases from J, the gap between germline ends came to 19 bases. CDR3 length equals 14 residues. Here the CDR3 reads CASSRSGRPGSQYF. CDR3 DNA: TGTGCCAGCAGCCGGAGTGGGCGGCCGGGGTCCCAGTACTTC.